One TCR beta chain is described in this entry. TCRdb keeps only in-frame clones here, not all; method: immunoSEQ multiplex PCR. The sample carries more than 85,000 clones, roughly 75% recorded once. This entry comes from a study of blood T cell repertoires in COVID-19. Study in general: COVID-19 samples from acute and convalescent phases originated in the United States, Italy and Spain.

There are 15 residues in the CDR3. CDR1 is SGDLS, CDR2 YYNGEE, per germline. V was pared by 4 bases and J by 7 bases, with 8 bases of the junction left unmatched. This chain links TRBV9 with TRBJ1-6; 7 nucleotides align to TRBD1. Input material: peripheral blood. The receptor's source is a woman in her forties or fifties with acute or convalescent COVID-19. CDR3 residues: CASSPQTGFNSPLHF. CDR3 DNA sequence: TGTGCCAGCAGCCCCCAGACAGGGTTCAATTCACCCCTCCACTTT.